The present T cell receptor (beta chain) was sequenced within a study of tumor and adjacent non-tumor tissue in lung cancer (dated by TCRdb to the late 2010s). Background on the whole study: Patients with adenocarcinoma (approximately 11), squamous cell carcinoma (2) and small cell lung cancer (1) were included in the cohort. Bulk TCRbeta repertoires were compared between lung tumor tissue and matched distant non-tumor lung tissue obtained from roughly 16 lung cancer patients. The approximately 15 patients were aged about 31 to 76 years, included 10 men and 5 women, and had TNM stage I to III disease. TCRbeta CDR3 sequencing was performed on about 30 paired specimens, with one tumor sample and one normal lung sample collected per patient. A total of 95 million to 150 million productive TCRbeta reads were generated by sequencing, corresponding to an average of around 3.8 million reads per sample.

Bulk unsorted tissue served as the source for RNA extraction, and RNA quality was assessed using a NanoDrop ND-1000 and an Agilent 2100. Newly diagnosed lung cancer patients without prior chemotherapy who had been admitted for thoracic surgery in China between August and November 2014 were enrolled as donors. Anyone who had undergone radiotherapy or chemotherapy before, or who had another cancer at the same time, was left out of the study. Pieces of surgical tissue measuring roughly 1-2.1 cm3 were kept in RNAlater solution and stored at -80 degrees C until use. Concerning this clonotype: This clone's antigen is unknown. Mismatch with germline at one junction end may stem from a read error.

Preparation of the library involved multiplex PCR. This sample was sequenced with an Illumina HiSeq 2500. Following protocols modified from ARM-PCR, the researchers constructed TCRbeta libraries through three rounds of nested PCR with primers (Table S4). Before sequencing, PCR products of 200-500 bp were cut from the gel and purified using the QIAquick gel extraction kit. Per the source publication's procedure: Reads were cleaned using Trimmomatic, were merged into complete CDR3 sequences using FLASH, and were assigned to V(D)J germline segments using MiTCR. VDJtools was used to compute clonal diversity as the inverse Simpson's index. Productive reads were defined as in-frame sequences without a premature stop codon. TCRdb ran its own pipeline on the public reads, namely fastp trimming at Q25 and MiXCR clone calling, and kept in-frame beta chains. CDR3 protein sequences are deduplicated, and each keeps its most common genes and DNA. TCRdb, not the original authors, processed these V and J calls. The sample table lists around 210,000 distinct CDR3 sequences, less than 80% of them with a count of one. 20% to 25% of the sample comes from the top ten.

General study outcomes and caveats: Only around 14 patients were in the cohort, and the authors stated that larger samples and more detailed clinical data are needed. In normal lung, the top 100 clones accounted for a significantly larger cumulative share of the repertoire than in tumor tissue. Because peripheral blood was not sequenced, the blood TCRbeta repertoires of the lung cancer patients in the study went unexamined. TCR diversity was significantly higher in younger patients, and greater tumor TCR diversity was associated with shorter overall survival and shorter disease-free survival. Neither the sequencing platform nor unique molecular identifiers are mentioned in the methods. TCR diversity (inverse Simpson) was significantly higher in tumor than in normal lung tissue (roughly 430 vs 170, P = 0.0075, Mann-Whitney U test).

Its CDR3 holds 15 amino acids, cysteine through phenylalanine. CDR3 DNA is the only sequence kept; it has 45 bases, read in frame from the first base. The germline V gene sets CDR1 to MNHEY and CDR2 to SVGEGT. This clonotype was sampled from a man aged 60 to 75 with non-small cell lung cancer. What was sequenced was lung tumor tissue. The chain couples TRBV6-2 or TRBV6-3 to TRBJ1-5, with no reliable assignment of the D segment. The sequenced DNA: TGTACCAGTAGTTACCGTCAGGCTGCCAATCAGCCCCAGCATTTT. This translates into CTSSYRQAANQPQHF.